The rows below give T cell receptor beta chains drawn from one sample of a study of T cells after yellow fever vaccination. TCRdb ran MiXCR on the 5' RACE reads and lists one entry per CDR3 protein. The repertoire includes under 500,000 distinct CDR3 sequences, 18% of them detected once, and 15% to 20% sits in the top ten. The sequencing used PBMCs, collected before the yellow fever booster vaccination. These receptors all come from a young man who received the YFV17D yellow fever vaccine. The CDR3 runs from the conserved cysteine through the conserved F or W. A clone size is listed for some rows: how often the clone was seen (once, few, many), or a class if it is expanded.

V	size	J	CDR3
TRBV5-5	few	TRBJ1-1	CASSPVVTEAFF
TRBV2	few	TRBJ2-1	CARGGFRDPIEHSYNEQFF
TRBV12-3/TRBV12-4	.	TRBJ2-3	CASSFRQGSDTQYF
TRBV7-2	few	TRBJ2-3	CASSPAGALTDTQYF
TRBV13	.	TRBJ2-3	CASSSAGTDTQYF
TRBV5-1	many	TRBJ2-3	CASSLEGAGDTQYF
TRBV10-3	few	TRBJ2-4	CAIRKTGNIPKNIQYF
TRBV7-9	few	TRBJ1-6	CASTSRGGNSPLHF
TRBV7-2	few	TRBJ1-2	CASSPTNYGYTF
TRBV12-3/TRBV12-4	few	TRBJ2-2	CASCFEGAFGELFF
TRBV4-3	.	TRBJ1-1	CASSQDGGLNTEAFF
TRBV7-9	few	TRBJ2-7	CASSPKGGGRPKGEQYF
TRBV12-3/TRBV12-4	few	TRBJ2-3	CASSPIAGGDTQYF
TRBV7-3	few	TRBJ2-3	CASSLQGARTDTQYF
TRBV20-1	many	TRBJ2-4	CSARLAGLAKNIQYF
TRBV5-1	few	TRBJ2-3	CASSLWGLTDTQYF
TRBV15	few	TRBJ2-2	CATSRDTGHLNTGELFF
TRBV4-3	few	TRBJ2-2	CASSRSGANTGELFF
TRBV4-3	few	TRBJ1-2	CASSQDTGAGTLVGYGYTF
TRBV7-2	.	TRBJ2-5	CASMWEAGGLETQYF
TRBV9	.	TRBJ1-2	CASSPKDRGNYGYTF
TRBV7-2	few	TRBJ1-1	CASSLAGATNTEAFF
TRBV7-9	many	TRBJ2-2	CASRIANTGELFF
TRBV9	few	TRBJ2-2	CASSVSSGTGELFF
TRBV7-9	few	TRBJ1-1	CASSWPGEAFF
TRBV5-1	many	TRBJ2-1	CASSLRDSHNEQFF
TRBV20-1	few	TRBJ1-1	CSARDTPARDEAFF
TRBV5-1	.	TRBJ2-3	CASSSTGGGDTQYF
TRBV10-1	.	TRBJ2-7	CASSEAGADYEQYF
TRBV30	few	TRBJ2-1	CAWNGYTGEQFF
TRBV7-9	few	TRBJ2-3	CASRGLRLAGDSTDTQYF
TRBV25-1	few	TRBJ2-1	CASSALSGNEQFF
TRBV6-2/TRBV6-3	few	TRBJ2-1	CASSYRSGGYNEQFF
TRBV29-1	.	TRBJ2-2	CSVDVRGGGGSGELFF
TRBV7-3	many	TRBJ2-5	CASSVDIRETQYF
TRBV20-1	.	TRBJ2-1	CSANRDARSNEQFF
TRBV6-2/TRBV6-3	many	TRBJ2-1	CASSTMGEQFF
TRBV10-3	.	TRBJ2-5	CAIRSDRAEETQYF
TRBV7-8	few	TRBJ1-1	CASSFGGMAFF
TRBV27	few	TRBJ1-6	CASSLSVGGTYNSPLHF
TRBV7-2	.	TRBJ2-7	CASSLLGLPYEQYF
TRBV29-1	few	TRBJ2-2	CSVEQGEGGELFF
TRBV5-1	.	TRBJ1-2	CASSGELSGVYGYTF
TRBV30	many	TRBJ2-2	CASPTGNTGELFF
TRBV7-2	.	TRBJ2-3	CASRERASTDTQYF
TRBV6-2/TRBV6-3	few	TRBJ1-1	CASSYLYTTEAFF
TRBV20-1	.	TRBJ2-1	CSARLAGGPGDYNEQFF
TRBV29-1	many	TRBJ2-1	CSVGPRSDEQFF
TRBV5-5	.	TRBJ2-1	CASTSGTGGFNEQFF
TRBV20-1	.	TRBJ2-1	CRASDRGDEQFF
TRBV4-1	.	TRBJ1-2	CASSQEGGVPNFYGYTF
TRBV3-1	few	TRBJ2-1	CASSQVRRGGFYNEQFF
TRBV5-8	.	TRBJ1-4	CASSLRRKGGNEKLFF
TRBV4-2	.	TRBJ2-4	CASSRRRSGGAVNIQYF